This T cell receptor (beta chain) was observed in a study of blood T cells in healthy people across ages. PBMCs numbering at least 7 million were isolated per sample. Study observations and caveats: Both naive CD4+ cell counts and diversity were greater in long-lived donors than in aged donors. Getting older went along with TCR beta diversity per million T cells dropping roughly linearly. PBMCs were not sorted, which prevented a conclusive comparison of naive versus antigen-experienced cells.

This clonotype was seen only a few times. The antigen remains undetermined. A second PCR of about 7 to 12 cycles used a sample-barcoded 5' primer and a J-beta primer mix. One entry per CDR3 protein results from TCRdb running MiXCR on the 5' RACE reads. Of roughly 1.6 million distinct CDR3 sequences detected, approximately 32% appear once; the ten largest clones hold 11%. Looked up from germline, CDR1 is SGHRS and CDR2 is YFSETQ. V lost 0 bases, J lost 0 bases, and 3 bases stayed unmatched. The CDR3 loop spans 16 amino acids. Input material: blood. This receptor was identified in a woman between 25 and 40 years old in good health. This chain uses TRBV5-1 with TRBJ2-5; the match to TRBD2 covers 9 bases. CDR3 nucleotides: TGCGCCAGCAGCTTGGAGGTAGCGGGGGACCAAGAGACCCAGTACTTC. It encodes CASSLEVAGDQETQYF.